Below are 9 T cell receptor beta chains sequenced from a single sample in a study of shared clonotypes between healthy human individuals. TCRdb's table, derived via immunoSEQ multiplex PCR, lists solely in-frame clones and lacks some. The sample records about 1.5 million clones, 95% to 97% being singletons. Input material: naive CD4+ T cells sorted from blood. Subset of the sample: CD45RA+ positively selected. These receptors were obtained from a young man in good health.

The rearrangement links TRBV29-1 to TRBJ1-2; D remains ambiguous. Trimming pared 4 bases from V and 5 bases from J, leaving 11 bases between. The CDR3 runs to 12 residues. Looked up from germline, CDR1 is SQVTM and CDR2 is ANQGSEA. CDR3 sequence reads: CSVAAMEYGYTF. CDR3 coding DNA: TGCAGCGTTGCCGCGATGGAGTATGGCTACACCTTC.

This clone was picked up one time. The rearrangement links TRBV10-3 to TRBJ2-7; TRBD1 agrees at 12 bases. This CDR3 region has 17 residues. V lost 2 bases and J lost 5; bases outside the gene matches: 10. Germline CDR1 is ENHRY and CDR2 is SYGVKD. The CDR3 DNA sequence: TGTGCCATCAGTGAGCACCGGGACAGGGGGCAAGGGGACGAGCAGTACTTC. Protein product: CAISEHRDRGQGDEQYF.

The chain uses TRBV14 and TRBJ2-2, with 7 bases that match TRBD1. CDR1 and CDR2 from the germline V gene are SGHDN and FVKESK. The CDR3 sequence is 15 residues long. The V and J ends lost 3 bases and 2 bases, in that order; junction bases with no gene match: 3. The CDR3 nucleotides read TGTGCCAGCAGCCAGACAGGGTTCAACACCGGGGAGCTGTTTTTT. Translation gives CASSQTGFNTGELFF.

With respect to this clone: Other DNA sequences in this specimen translate into the identical CDR3. The genes are TRBV5-4 and TRBJ1-2, with 7 bases lining up with TRBD1. This CDR3 has 14 amino acids. Germline V gene sequence: CDR1 SGHNT, CDR2 YYREEE (reference sequence). Trimming removed 0 bases from V and 2 bases from J; junction bases left unmatched: 1. The CDR3 loop is CASSLGQGNYGYTF. The CDR3 DNA reads as TGTGCCAGCAGCTTGGGACAGGGAAACTATGGCTACACCTTC. The full variable domain, its missing parts supplied by reference TRBV5-4 and TRBJ1-2, is ETGVTQSPTHLIKTRGQQVTLRCSSQSGHNTVSWYQQALGQGPQFIFQYYREEENGRGNFPPRFSGLQFPNYSSELNVNALELDDSALYLCASSLGQGNYGYTFGSGTRLTVV.

The chain employs TRBV28 and TRBJ2-7; unclear D gene. The germline gives CDR1 MDHEN, CDR2 SYDVKM. The V end lost 2 bases, the J end lost 0 bases, and 8 bases lay between the germline ends. This CDR3 has 14 residues. CDR3 residues: CASSLGPVSYEQYF. Here the CDR3 DNA reads TGTGCCAGCAGTTTAGGACCCGTCTCCTACGAGCAGTACTTC.

This clone appeared a single time. The gene calls are TRBV7-9 and TRBJ2-7, with D tentatively TRBD2 (5 bases). Germline CDR1 reads SEHNR; CDR2 reads FQNEAQ (reference sequence). The V gene lost 5 bases and the J gene lost 0 bases, with 11 bases spanning the gap. CDR3 length equals 14 residues. CDR3 residues: CASSQVGSSYEQYF. CDR3 in DNA: TGTGCCAGCAGCCAAGTAGGGAGCTCCTACGAGCAGTACTTC.

The chain employs TRBV5-4 and TRBJ1-2; D perhaps matches TRBD1 (6 bases). Trimming removed 0 bases at V and 6 bases at J, with 15 bases between. This CDR3 spans 15 amino acids. Germline V CDR1 and CDR2: SGHNT, YYREEE (reference sequence). CDR3 amino acids: CASSLEGYRADGYTF. The CDR3 region has the DNA TGTGCCAGCAGCTTGGAAGGGTACAGGGCTGATGGCTACACCTTC.

The chain combines TRBV2 with TRBJ1-1; TRBD1 matches 7 bases. Per germline, CDR1 SNHLY and CDR2 FYNNEI. Germline trimming cut 11 bases from V and 1 base from J; bases unmatched to any gene: 10. CDR3 length equals 14 residues. The CDR3 protein is CARQEGARNTEAFF. The CDR3 DNA sequence: TGTGCCCGACAAGAGGGGGCTAGGAACACTGAAGCTTTCTTT.

This chain connects TRBV5-1 to TRBJ2-5; 11 bases match TRBD2. Germline assignment: CDR1 SGHRS and CDR2 YFSETQ. This CDR3 spans 14 amino acids. V shed 5 bases and J 5 bases; nucleotides not matched to a gene: 5. Here the CDR3 reads CASRETSGTETQYF. For the CDR3, the DNA is TGCGCCAGCAGAGAGACTAGCGGGACGGAGACCCAGTACTTC. Using reference TRBV5-1 and TRBJ2-5 for the parts outside the CDR3, the full variable domain is KAGVTQTPRYLIKTRGQQVTLSCSPISGHRSVSWYQQTPGQGLQFLFEYFSETQRNKGNFPGRFSGRQFSNSRSEMNVSTLELGDSALYLCASRETSGTETQYFGPGTRLLVL.